These T cell receptor beta chains were read from a single sample in a study of cytomegalovirus exposure and HLA in healthy donors. Profiled with immunoSEQ multiplex PCR; TCRdb holds only in-frame clones, not every one. The table includes under 200,000 clones, roughly three quarters detected once. Material for sequencing was PBMCs. The receptors originated from a male donor in good health and CMV-seropositive. Both conserved end residues are part of each CDR3. The D gene is left open where the match is weak. Not all rows give a size; the values are once, few, many and, for expanded clones, a class.

d_call,j_call,v_call,clone_size,cdr3_nt,cdr3_aa
-,TRBJ1-6,TRBV19,-,TGTGCCAGTAGTCCAACGACAGCAGTCAATAATTCACCCCTCCACTTT,CASSPTTAVNNSPLHF
-,TRBJ1-5,TRBV7-6,-,TGTGCCAGCAGCCTTACAAACGAAGCGCATCAGCCCCAGCATTTT,CASSLTNEAHQPQHF
-,TRBJ2-7,TRBV7-9,-,TGTGCCAGCGGACCCCCGGGGAGGGAGCAGTACTTC,CASGPPGREQYF
-,TRBJ1-2,TRBV7-3,-,TGTGCCAGCAGCTCGTCCGGGGGTAGGTATGGCTACACCTTC,CASSSSGGRYGYTF
TRBD1,TRBJ1-3,TRBV18,once,TGTGCCAGCTCACCACAGGACAGGGGAGGAAACACCATATATTTT,CASSPQDRGGNTIYF
-,TRBJ1-2,TRBV7-9,-,TGTGCCAGCAGCCGGTACTATGGCTACACCTTC,CASSRYYGYTF
TRBD1,TRBJ2-1,TRBV19,-,TGTGCCAGTAGTGGAACAGGGGGGTCCTACAATGAGCAGTTCTTC,CASSGTGGSYNEQFF
TRBD1,TRBJ2-7,TRBV6-1,few,TGTGCCAGCAGCCAACAACCTAGGGGGCCCTACGAGCAGTACTTC,CASSQQPRGPYEQYF
TRBD2,TRBJ2-7,TRBV10-2,once,TGCGCCAGCAGTGAACTAGCGCGGAGGATCGAGCAGTACTTC,CASSELARRIEQYF
-,TRBJ1-5,TRBV6-1,few,TGTGCCACCCAGTTAAATAGCAATCAGCCCCAGCATTTT,CATQLNSNQPQHF
TRBD1,TRBJ1-2,TRBV6-1,-,TGTGCCAGCATGTCAGGGGGCATACAGAACTATGGCTACACCTTC,CASMSGGIQNYGYTF
TRBD2,TRBJ2-1,TRBV7-9,-,TGTGCCAGCAGCTTGGGCACACTAGCGGCCCTCTACAATGAGCAGTTCTTC,CASSLGTLAALYNEQFF
TRBD2,TRBJ2-7,TRBV2,-,TGTGCCAGCAGTGACGGCGGGGGGGATTTCGAGCAGTACTTC,CASSDGGGDFEQYF
TRBD1,TRBJ1-6,TRBV19,-,TGTGCCAGTTCCAGGGGGCCTAATTCACCCCTCCACTTT,CASSRGPNSPLHF
-,TRBJ2-3,TRBV6-5,-,TGTGCCAGCAGTTCCATAGATACGCAGTATTTT,CASSSIDTQYF
-,TRBJ1-1,TRBV18,-,TGTGCCAGCTCACCTCGGAGGGAGGGGGCTGAAGCTTTCTTT,CASSPRREGAEAFF
-,TRBJ2-7,TRBV2,-,TGTGCCAGCGGTGGCGAGTACGAGCAGTACTTC,CASGGEYEQYF
TRBD2,TRBJ2-3,TRBV27,-,TGTGCCAGCAGTTCGGGACTAGCGGGGGGTACGCAGTATTTT,CASSSGLAGGTQYF
TRBD2,TRBJ2-5,TRBV5-1,-,TGCGCCAGCAGCTCCATAGCGGGGCCGCGGAAGACCCAGTACTTC,CASSSIAGPRKTQYF
TRBD2,TRBJ2-7,TRBV30,-,TGTGCCTGGAGTGTACGATCGACTAGCGGGGGGGCCCGACGGTACGAGCAGTACTTC,CAWSVRSTSGGARRYEQYF
TRBD1,TRBJ2-7,TRBV4-2,-,TGTGCCAGCAGCCAAAGCACAGGGGAAGGGTACGAGCAGTACTTC,CASSQSTGEGYEQYF
TRBD1,TRBJ2-7,TRBV7-2,-,TGTGCCAGCAGCCTAAGGCCAGGGGGCGAAGGTTACGAGCAGTACTTC,CASSLRPGGEGYEQYF
TRBD1,TRBJ1-2,TRBV5-6,-,TGTGCCAGCAGCTTGAGGGTGGGACAGGGCTACACCTTC,CASSLRVGQGYTF
-,TRBJ1-1,TRBV14,-,TGTGCCAGCAGCCAAGGACGGTACGTGCCGGGCACTGAAGCTTTCTTT,CASSQGRYVPGTEAFF
-,TRBJ2-7,TRBV5-6,-,TGTGCCAGCAGCCGCGACAGTAGCTCCTACGAGCAGTACTTC,CASSRDSSSYEQYF
-,TRBJ2-2,TRBV4-1,once,TGCGCCAGCAGCCACCTTTGGCAGTCCACCGGGGAGCTGTTTTTT,CASSHLWQSTGELFF
TRBD1,TRBJ1-5,TRBV6-1,few,TGTGCCAGCAGTGTCTGGACAGGGGACAATCAGCCCCAGCATTTT,CASSVWTGDNQPQHF
-,TRBJ1-3,TRBV25-1,-,TGTGCCAGCAGTGAAGAACAGGCTGGAAACACCATATATTTT,CASSEEQAGNTIYF
TRBD1,TRBJ1-1,TRBV7-9,-,TGTGCCAGCAGCTTAGGGACAGGGGTGTTCGTCACTGAAGCTTTCTTT,CASSLGTGVFVTEAFF
-,TRBJ1-1,TRBV6-5,-,TGTGCCAGCAGCCGACGACAGAGCAAGAACGCTGAAGCTTTCTTT,CASSRRQSKNAEAFF
-,TRBJ2-2,TRBV4-2,-,TGTGCCAGCAGCCAAGGAGGGACACCGAACACCGGGGAGCTGTTTTTT,CASSQGGTPNTGELFF
-,TRBJ2-3,TRBV18,-,TGTGCCAGCTCAGGAGGAGTTCCAGATACGCAGTATTTT,CASSGGVPDTQYF
TRBD1,TRBJ1-6,TRBV6-5,-,TGTGCCAGCAGTAGGACAGGGAGGTCACCCCTCCACTTT,CASSRTGRSPLHF
TRBD2,TRBJ2-5,TRBV11-3,-,TGTGCCAGCAGCTTAAGCGGGGCTGAGACCCAGTACTTC,CASSLSGAETQYF
TRBD1,TRBJ2-7,TRBV4-3,-,TGCGCCAGCAGTCCGGACAGGGGTCCGTACGAGCAGTACTTC,CASSPDRGPYEQYF
-,TRBJ2-1,TRBV27,-,TGTGCCAGCTCCCCCGTGGGGAGCTCCTACAATGAGCAGTTCTTC,CASSPVGSSYNEQFF
-,TRBJ1-5,TRBV7-9,-,TGTGCCAGCAGCTTCTCAGGGAATCAGCCCCAGCATTTT,CASSFSGNQPQHF